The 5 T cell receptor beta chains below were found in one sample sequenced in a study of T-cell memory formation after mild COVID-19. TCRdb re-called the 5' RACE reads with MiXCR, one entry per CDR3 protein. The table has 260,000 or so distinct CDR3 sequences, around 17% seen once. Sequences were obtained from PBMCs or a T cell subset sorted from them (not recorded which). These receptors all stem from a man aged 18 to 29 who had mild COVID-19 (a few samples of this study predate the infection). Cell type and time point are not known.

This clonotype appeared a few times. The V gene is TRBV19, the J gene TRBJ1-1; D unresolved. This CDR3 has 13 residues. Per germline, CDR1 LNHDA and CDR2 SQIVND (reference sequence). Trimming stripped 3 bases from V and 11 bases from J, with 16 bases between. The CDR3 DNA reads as TGTGCCAGTAGTATTGGCGGGAGGACCGCGGCTTTCTTT. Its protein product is CASSIGGRTAAFF.

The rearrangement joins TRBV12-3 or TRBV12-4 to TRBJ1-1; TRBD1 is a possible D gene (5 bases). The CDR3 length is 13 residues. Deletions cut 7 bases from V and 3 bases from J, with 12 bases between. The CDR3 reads CASTLTGYTEAFF. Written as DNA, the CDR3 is TGTGCCAGCACCCTCACAGGTTACACTGAAGCTTTCTTT.

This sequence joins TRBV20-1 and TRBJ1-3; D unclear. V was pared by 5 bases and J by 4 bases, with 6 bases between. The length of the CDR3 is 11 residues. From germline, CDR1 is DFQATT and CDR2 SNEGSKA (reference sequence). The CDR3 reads CSAQGGNTIYF. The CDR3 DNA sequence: TGCAGTGCTCAAGGGGGAAACACCATATATTTT.

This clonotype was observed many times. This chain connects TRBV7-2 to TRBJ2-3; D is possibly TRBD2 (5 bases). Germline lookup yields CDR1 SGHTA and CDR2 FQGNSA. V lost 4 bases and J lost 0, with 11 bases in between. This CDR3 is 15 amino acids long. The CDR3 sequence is CASSSLAASTDTQYF. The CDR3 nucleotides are TGTGCCAGCAGCTCCCTAGCAGCTAGCACAGATACGCAGTATTTT.

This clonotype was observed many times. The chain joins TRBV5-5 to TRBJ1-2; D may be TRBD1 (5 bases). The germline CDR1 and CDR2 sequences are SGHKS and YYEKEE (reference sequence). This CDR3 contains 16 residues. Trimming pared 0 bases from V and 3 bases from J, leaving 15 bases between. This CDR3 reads CASSLVNQGSDYGYTF. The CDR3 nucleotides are TGTGCCAGCAGCTTGGTCAATCAGGGTTCGGACTATGGCTACACCTTC.